This T cell receptor beta chain comes out of a study of Ad26.COV2.S vaccination and SARS-CoV-2 variants. Described treatment: around 19 received Ad26.COV2.S at low or high dose, single or two shots; several received placebo; per-sample allocation not given. Collection of the samples took place on day 63 after the first injection of vaccine or placebo. TCRdb's table, derived via immunoSEQ multiplex PCR, lists solely in-frame clones and lacks some. Of 380,000 or so clones listed, 86% are singletons. The sample in question was peripheral blood, obtained in a trial of Ad26.COV2.S vaccine versus placebo. The sequence was collected from a person between 18 and 65 years old who received the Ad26.COV2.S COVID-19 vaccine or a placebo.

This chain's CDR3 is CASSDSFGFQETQYF. The DNA for the CDR3 is TGTGCCAGCAGTGACAGTTTTGGTTTCCAAGAGACCCAGTACTTC. The chain couples TRBV2 to TRBJ2-5; D not certain. This CDR3 is built from 15 residues. Between the trimmed V and J ends, which lost 3 bases and 1 base, there was a span of 12 bases. Germline values: CDR1 SNHLY, CDR2 FYNNEI.